These 17 T cell receptor beta chains came from one sample sequenced in a study of immune heterogeneity within non-small cell lung tumors (dated by TCRdb to the late 2010s). For the TCR template, genomic DNA was extracted from bulk tumor tissue, and approximately 550 ng of gDNA was amplified for each sample. Multiple biopsies per primary tumor were taken during surgery, spaced as far apart as possible within the tumor mass. The study cohort was described as untreated and was composed of newly diagnosed NSCLC cases undergoing curative surgery. Sequencer: HiSeq X Ten. The TCR beta CDR3 region was amplified with a multiplex PCR system whose first round ran for about 9 cycles using 32 V-gene forward primers and 13 J-gene reverse primers. TCRdb reanalyzed the raw reads on its own, using fastp at Q25 for trimming and MiXCR for clone calling, and kept in-frame beta chains. Each CDR3 protein gets just one entry, which takes the most common genes and DNA from the rows behind it. Present in this sample are roughly 13,000 distinct CDR3 sequences, 22% of which were seen just once. The top ten hold 4.6% of the sample.

Source material: lung tumor tissue. These receptors were obtained from a man aged 55 to 70 with non-small cell lung cancer.

CDR3 DNA sequence: TGTGCCAGCAGTTTAAAGGGGAGGGAAGCTTTCTTT. It yields the protein CASSLKGREAFF. This chain joins TRBV28 and TRBJ1-1, with D maybe TRBD1 (5 bases). Germline CDR1 reads MDHEN; CDR2 reads SYDVKM. The CDR3 spans 12 residues. Trimming pared 2 bases from V and 8 bases from J, leaving 9 bases between.

The sample holds many counts of this clonotype. V gene TRBV19 combines with J gene TRBJ1-2; D call uncertain. V was cut by 3 bases and J by 3 bases, with 8 bases left in between. CDR3 length: 13 amino acids. Per germline, CDR1 LNHDA and CDR2 SQIVND (reference sequence). The DNA for the CDR3 is TGTGCCAGTAGTATGGACGAAGACTATGGCTACACCTTC. It yields the protein CASSMDEDYGYTF.

J is TRBJ1-6 and V is TRBV20-1; possibly TRBD1 for D (5 bases). The germline V gene encodes CDR1 DFQATT and CDR2 SNEGSKA (reference sequence). This CDR3 contains 13 residues. The V end lost 0 bases, the J end lost 8 bases, and 8 bases lay between the germline ends. In nucleotides, the CDR3 is TGCAGTGCTAGAGAAGGGACGTATTCACCCCTCCACTTT. Translated: CSAREGTYSPLHF.

By frequency in the sample, this clonotype is medium-sized. This chain links TRBV12-3 or TRBV12-4 with TRBJ2-1; D might be TRBD2 (6 bases). This CDR3 comprises 13 residues. Trimming cost V 3 bases and J 6 bases, with 9 bases left between them. The CDR3 reads CASSLGGANEQFF. DNA of the CDR3: TGTGCCAGCAGTTTGGGGGGAGCCAATGAGCAGTTCTTC.

This clonotype has at least ten counts. This rearrangement joins TRBV6-2 or TRBV6-3 to TRBJ1-2, with TRBD1 identical over 7 bases. The CDR3 extends over 14 amino acids. In germline, CDR1 is MNHEY, CDR2 SVGEGT. V lost 7 bases, J lost 8 bases, and 13 bases stayed unmatched. CDR3 sequence reads: CASNPIGGAGGYTF. The DNA for the CDR3 is TGTGCCAGCAACCCCATAGGGGGCGCCGGGGGCTACACCTTC.

As for this clonotype: Given a much more abundant clone one base away, this may be a read error. The chain employs TRBV2 and TRBJ2-7, with no clear D. Germline CDR1 reads SNHLY; CDR2 reads FYNNEI. The CDR3 sequence is 13 residues long. V lost 5 bases, J lost 9 bases, and 17 bases lay in between. The CDR3 sequence is CASSQRAVDMQYF. CDR3 coding DNA: TGTGCCAGCAGTCAAAGGGCAGTGGATATGCAGTACTTC.

By share of the sample, this clonotype is medium-sized (0.01 to 0.1%). The CDR3 coding sequence is TGTGCCAGCAGGACTAGGGACTACGAGCAGTACTTC. Protein sequence: CASRTRDYEQYF. The V call is TRBV2, the J call TRBJ2-7; possible D gene TRBD2, 6 bases. V lost 6 bases and J lost 3, with 9 bases in between. Germline CDR1 reads SNHLY; CDR2 reads FYNNEI. This CDR3 has 12 residues.

This clonotype is judged medium-sized (0.01 to 0.1%). The gene calls are TRBV7-8 and TRBJ2-7; 7 nucleotides align to TRBD2. The CDR3 loop spans 15 amino acids. With V trimmed by 3 bases and J by 9 bases, 14 bases remained unmatched. Germline CDR1 is SGHVS and CDR2 is FQNEAQ. CDR3 region: CASSFQRDPPRGQYF. The CDR3 region has the DNA TGTGCCAGCAGCTTCCAGCGGGATCCGCCTCGGGGGCAGTACTTC.

Judged by abundance, this clonotype is medium-sized. This CDR3 reads CASSIKPQETQYF. For the CDR3, the DNA is TGTGCCAGTAGTATAAAACCACAAGAGACCCAGTACTTC. The chain joins TRBV19 to TRBJ2-5; D not certain. Trimming removed 2 bases at V and 2 bases at J, with 6 bases between. CDR3 length: 13 amino acids. CDR1 and CDR2 (germline): LNHDA, SQIVND (reference sequence).

This clonotype counts as large. The chain carries TRBV2 and TRBJ1-5; tentative D call: TRBD1 (6 bases). The CDR3 is 16 amino acids. Germline CDR1 SNHLY, CDR2 FYNNEI. Between the trimmed V and J ends, which lost 4 bases and 0 bases, there was a span of 13 bases. CDR3 loop: CASSGETGLSNQPQHF. Here the CDR3 DNA reads TGTGCCAGCAGTGGGGAGACAGGACTTAGCAATCAGCCCCAGCATTTT.

A single count supports this clonotype. Possible read error: a much larger clone is one base away. CDR3 bases: TGTGCCAGCAGTCCCATCCCGAGGCTGGACGGGGAGCTGCTTTTT. Translating gives CASSPIPRLDGELLF. The V call is TRBV28, the J call TRBJ2-2, with TRBD2 as a possible D gene (5 bases). The CDR3 extends over 15 amino acids. Germline CDR1 and CDR2: MDHEN and SYDVKM.

This clonotype was seen more than once but under ten times. CDR3: CASSYYNEQFF. CDR3 coding DNA: TGTGCCAGCAGTTACTACAATGAGCAGTTCTTC. This chain links TRBV27 with TRBJ2-1; D unclear. The length of the CDR3 is 11 residues. V was shortened by 4 bases and J by 3 bases, with 1 base between the two germline ends. CDR1 and CDR2 from the germline V gene are MNHEY and SMNVEV (reference sequence).

The chain couples TRBV10-3 to TRBJ1-1; no clear D gene. Per germline, CDR1 ENHRY and CDR2 SYGVKD. Between the trimmed V and J ends, which lost 9 bases and 1 base, there was a span of 9 bases. CDR3 length equals 12 residues. CDR3 sequence reads: CAISWANTEAFF. CDR3 nucleotides: TGTGCCATTAGTTGGGCGAACACTGAAGCTTTCTTT.

In the case of this clonotype: This may arise from a read error, as a much more abundant clone is one base away. The conserved closing phenylalanine or tryptophan is absent in this CDR3, likely reflecting a read error. V gene TRBV28 combines with J gene TRBJ1-1, with 8 positions matching TRBD1. Germline CDR1 is MDHEN and CDR2 is SYDVKM. The J segment lost 6 bases and the V segment lost 8 bases, leaving 17 bases of the junction unmatched. The CDR3 is 16 amino acids. CDR3 sequence reads: CASAESQGQAYAEAFL. Written as DNA, the CDR3 is TGTGCCAGCGCTGAGAGTCAGGGACAGGCCTACGCTGAAGCTTTCCTT.

The V call is TRBV13, the J call TRBJ1-2, with TRBD1 identical over 11 bases. Germline assignment: CDR1 PRHDT and CDR2 FYEKMQ (reference sequence). V lost 2 bases, J lost 4 bases, and 15 bases stayed unmatched. The CDR3 length is 19 residues. The CDR3 is CASSLRYGQGALEVYGYTF. The CDR3 DNA reads as TGTGCCAGCAGCTTACGATATGGACAGGGGGCCTTGGAGGTCTATGGCTACACCTTC.

The genes are TRBV5-1 and TRBJ2-1, with TRBD2 matching 10 bases. V lost 1 base, J lost 7 bases, and 5 bases stayed unmatched. CDR1 and CDR2 (germline): SGHRS, YFSETQ. The CDR3 covers 15 residues. CDR3 nucleotide sequence: TGCGCCAGCAGCTTGCTAGCGGGAGATGGTAATGAGCAGTTCTTC. As protein: CASSLLAGDGNEQFF.

This clonotype is labeled as medium-sized. This chain uses TRBV5-6 with TRBJ2-7; 13 bases agree with TRBD2. The CDR3 is made up of 16 amino acids. CDR1 is SGHDT and CDR2 is YYEEEE in the germline V gene. With 0 bases clipped from V and 7 bases from J, the junction kept 7 bases outside the gene matches. Here the CDR3 reads CASSLDGTSGIREQYF. CDR3 in DNA: TGTGCCAGCAGCTTGGACGGGACTAGCGGGATCCGGGAGCAGTACTTC.